These 20 T cell receptor beta chains share one sample of origin, sequenced in a study of beta chain features in type 1 diabetes. Expressed TCRB transcripts were sequenced after all isolated RNA was converted to cDNA. TCRdb's copy holds only in-frame clones and misses some; the assay was immunoSEQ multiplex PCR. The repertoire holds approximately 330,000 clones, with approximately 11% as singletons. Sequenced material: naive CD4+ T cells from blood. These receptors all stem from a woman aged 30 to 39 in good health.

This clone was seen a handful of times. The chain uses TRBV7-9 and TRBJ2-7, with 12 positions matching TRBD2. Per the germline V gene, CDR1 is SEHNR and CDR2 is FQNEAQ (reference sequence). The V segment lost 6 bases and the J segment 2 bases; nucleotides outside the gene matches: 14. This CDR3 comprises 18 residues. The CDR3 here is CASRPGLAGGHLTYEQYF. Written as DNA, the CDR3 is TGTGCCAGCAGACCCGGTCTAGCGGGAGGGCACCTCACCTACGAGCAGTACTTC.

This clone was recorded a few times. The chain links TRBV10-3 to TRBJ1-1, with 8 bases fitting TRBD1. The CDR3 length is 14 residues. CDR1 ENHRY and CDR2 SYGVKD come from the germline V gene. The J segment lost 5 bases and the V segment lost 10 bases, leaving 12 bases of the junction unmatched. Here the CDR3 DNA reads TGTGCCACCCGGACGGACAGGGAAGGGACTGAAGCTTTCTTT. Its translation: CATRTDREGTEAFF.

A few counts support this clone. V and J are TRBV4-2 and TRBJ2-7, with 11 nucleotides matching TRBD2. In germline, CDR1 is LGHNA, CDR2 YNFKEQ. The CDR3 covers 17 residues. The V gene end was trimmed by 0 bases and the J gene end by 4 bases; junction bases not matched to a gene: 8. The CDR3 DNA reads as TGTGCCAGCAGCCAAGATGGACTAGCGGGTGATGCGTACGAGCAGTACTTC. The encoded protein is CASSQDGLAGDAYEQYF.

The rearrangement links TRBV28 to TRBJ2-3; TRBD1 aligns across 8 bases. Germline V gene lookup returns CDR1 MDHEN and CDR2 SYDVKM. CDR3 length: 15 residues. Unmatched junction bases numbered 9, after V lost 8 bases and J lost 2 bases. CDR3 bases: TGTGCCAGCTCGGACAGGGAAACCATCACAGATACGCAGTATTTT. It specifies CASSDRETITDTQYF.

This clone was counted a few times. The V call is TRBV6-6, the J call TRBJ2-1, with 9 bases fitting TRBD2. Germline assignment: CDR1 MNHNY and CDR2 SVGAGI (reference sequence). The trim removed 3 bases at V and 6 bases at J, leaving 6 bases unmatched. This CDR3 region has 15 residues. The DNA of the CDR3 is TGTGCCAGCAGTTATAGTAGCGGGAGTCTCAATGAGCAGTTCTTC. The encoded protein is CASSYSSGSLNEQFF.

The table lists this clone with a few counts. The chain recombines TRBV5-4 with TRBJ2-3; 11 bases line up with TRBD2. This CDR3 has 15 residues. Trimming cost V 6 bases and J 5 bases; bases outside gene matches: 8. Germline CDR1 SGHNT, CDR2 YYREEE (reference sequence). The CDR3 loop is CASKQVAGGQDTQYF. Here the CDR3 DNA reads TGTGCCAGCAAGCAGGTAGCGGGAGGGCAAGATACGCAGTATTTT.

This clone appeared a few times. This sequence joins TRBV29-1 and TRBJ2-1, with D possibly TRBD2 on 5 matching bases. Deletions cut 4 bases from V and 6 bases from J, with 13 bases between. This CDR3 is 13 amino acids long. Per germline, CDR1 SQVTM and CDR2 ANQGSEA. The CDR3 nucleotides read TGCAGCGTTGCCAAACTAGTGGGCAATGAGCAGTTCTTC. It specifies CSVAKLVGNEQFF.

This clone was seen only a few times. The genes are TRBV4-3 and TRBJ2-5; 13 bases match TRBD2. Germline-derived CDR1 and CDR2 are LGHNA and YSLEER. Trimming cost V 0 bases and J 4 bases; bases outside gene matches: 11. CDR3 length equals 19 residues. The CDR3 nucleotides read TGCGCCAGCAGCCAAGATCCCCAAAGGGGACTAGCGGGACTAGAGACCCAGTACTTC. Translated, it gives CASSQDPQRGLAGLETQYF.

The rearrangement links TRBV7-8 to TRBJ2-1, with a weak D call TRBD2 (5 bases). The CDR3 sequence is 14 residues long. Germline V lookup: CDR1 SGHVS, CDR2 FQNEAQ. Trimming took 4 bases from V and 7 from J, leaving 14 bases between them. The CDR3 region is CASSWPLAGNEQFF. The CDR3 nucleotides read TGTGCCAGCAGCTGGCCTCTCGCGGGTAATGAGCAGTTCTTC.

This clone has just a few counts. This chain connects TRBV5-1 to TRBJ2-1; weak D call: TRBD1 (6 bases). CDR1 SGHRS and CDR2 YFSETQ come from the germline V gene. The CDR3 has 13 amino acids. The V end was cut by 4 bases, the J end by 9 bases, with 14 bases between. The chain's CDR3 is CASSQGTTGEQFF. Written as DNA, the CDR3 is TGCGCCAGCAGCCAGGGGACGACCGGTGAGCAGTTCTTC. The full variable domain, its missing parts supplied by reference TRBV5-1 and TRBJ2-1, is KAGVTQTPRYLIKTRGQQVTLSCSPISGHRSVSWYQQTPGQGLQFLFEYFSETQRNKGNFPGRFSGRQFSNSRSEMNVSTLELGDSALYLCASSQGTTGEQFFGPGTRLTVL.

V and J are TRBV4-3 and TRBJ1-2, with D possibly being TRBD1 (6 bases). Germline V gene data show CDR1 as LGHNA and CDR2 as YSLEER. The CDR3 totals 13 residues. CDR3 loop: CATGLEQFRGYTF. CDR3 nucleotides: TGCGCTACAGGGCTTGAACAGTTCCGTGGCTACACCTTC.

This clone was counted only a few times. The chain recombines TRBV5-8 with TRBJ2-7, with 11 bases that match TRBD1. The CDR3 runs to 15 residues. Germline values: CDR1 SGHTS, CDR2 YDEGEE. The V and J ends lost 5 bases and 3 bases, in that order; junction bases with no gene match: 7. The CDR3 DNA reads TGTGCCAGCAGACAACCAGGGACAGGGGGCTACGAGCAGTACTTC. Residues: CASRQPGTGGYEQYF.

This chain joins TRBV27 and TRBJ2-2; D is unresolved. V lost 4 bases, J lost 4 bases, and 4 bases lay in between. The V gene's germline CDR1 is MNHEY and CDR2 SMNVEV (reference sequence). The CDR3 is 12 amino acids. Here the CDR3 reads CASSSSTGELFF. As DNA, the CDR3 is TGTGCCAGCAGTTCGAGCACCGGGGAGCTGTTTTTT.

This rearrangement joins TRBV5-6 to TRBJ2-1; the D gene is possibly TRBD2 (5 bases). This CDR3 comprises 17 residues. V was shortened by 4 bases and J by 0 bases, with 17 bases between the two germline ends. Germline lookup yields CDR1 SGHDT and CDR2 YYEEEE. The CDR3 loop is CASSRMLSGSSYNEQFF. The CDR3, as DNA: TGTGCCAGCAGCCGCATGTTGAGCGGAAGCTCCTACAATGAGCAGTTCTTC.

The chain joins TRBV4-1 to TRBJ2-1; TRBD2 aligns across 14 bases. This CDR3 region has 17 residues. The ends lost 5 bases at V and 9 bases at J; junction bases unmatched: 12. Per germline, CDR1 MGHRA and CDR2 YSYEKL. CDR3 in DNA: TGCGCCAGCAGCTCCCCCGGGACTAGCGGGAGTTTCGGTGAGCAGTTCTTC. Amino acids: CASSSPGTSGSFGEQFF.

The rearrangement joins TRBV7-9 to TRBJ2-4, with D perhaps matching TRBD1 (6 bases). V was pared by 0 bases and J by 0 bases, with 18 bases between. The germline CDR1 and CDR2 sequences are SEHNR and FQNEAQ (reference sequence). This CDR3 is 19 amino acids long. This CDR3 reads CASSLAAHRDQLAKNIQYF. In DNA form, the CDR3 reads TGTGCCAGCAGCTTAGCGGCCCACAGGGACCAACTAGCCAAAAACATTCAGTACTTC. The full variable domain, with the rest looked up from reference TRBV7-9 and TRBJ2-4, is DTGVSQNPRHKITKRGQNVTFRCDPISEHNRLYWYRQTLGQGPEFLTYFQNEAQLEKSRLLSDRFSAERPKGSFSTLEIQRTEQGDSAMYLCASSLAAHRDQLAKNIQYFGAGTRLSVL.

This clone turned up a few times. The chain carries TRBV9 and TRBJ2-5, with 11 bases fitting TRBD1. Germline CDR1 SGDLS, CDR2 YYNGEE. This CDR3 spans 17 amino acids. With 3 bases clipped from V and 5 bases from J, the junction kept 12 bases outside the gene matches. Written as DNA, the CDR3 is TGTGCCAGCAGCGCAAATAAGGACAGGGGGCGTGGGGAGACCCAGTACTTC. Translated, it gives CASSANKDRGRGETQYF.

This clone was seen only a few times. CDR3 nucleotide sequence: TGTGCCAGCAGGAGACAGGGCGCCTACGAGCAGTACTTC. Residues: CASRRQGAYEQYF. The rearrangement uses TRBV6-6 and TRBJ2-7; 7 bases align to TRBD1. Looked up from germline, CDR1 is MNHNY and CDR2 is SVGAGI (reference sequence). This CDR3 region has 13 residues. J gave up 2 bases and V 6 bases, and 4 bases lay outside the gene matches.

This clone was found a few times. The CDR3 coding sequence is TGTGCCAGCAGCTTGAGAAGGGGCTCTATTAATGAAAAACTGTTTTTT. It encodes CASSLRRGSINEKLFF. The gene calls are TRBV5-4 and TRBJ1-4, with D perhaps TRBD1 (5 bases). The CDR3 is 16 residues long. Trimming took 1 base from V and 4 from J, leaving 14 bases between them. Per the germline V gene, CDR1 is SGHNT and CDR2 is YYREEE (reference sequence).

This clone was observed a handful of times. The chain employs TRBV18 and TRBJ2-7; TRBD1 might be the D (6 bases). The ends were cut back, 4 bases at V and 2 bases at J, with 15 bases in the middle. The CDR3 totals 15 residues. Per germline, CDR1 KGHSH and CDR2 LQKENI. CDR3 region: CASSLTTGATYEQYF. The CDR3 region has the DNA TGTGCCAGCTCACTTACGACAGGCGCTACCTACGAGCAGTACTTC.